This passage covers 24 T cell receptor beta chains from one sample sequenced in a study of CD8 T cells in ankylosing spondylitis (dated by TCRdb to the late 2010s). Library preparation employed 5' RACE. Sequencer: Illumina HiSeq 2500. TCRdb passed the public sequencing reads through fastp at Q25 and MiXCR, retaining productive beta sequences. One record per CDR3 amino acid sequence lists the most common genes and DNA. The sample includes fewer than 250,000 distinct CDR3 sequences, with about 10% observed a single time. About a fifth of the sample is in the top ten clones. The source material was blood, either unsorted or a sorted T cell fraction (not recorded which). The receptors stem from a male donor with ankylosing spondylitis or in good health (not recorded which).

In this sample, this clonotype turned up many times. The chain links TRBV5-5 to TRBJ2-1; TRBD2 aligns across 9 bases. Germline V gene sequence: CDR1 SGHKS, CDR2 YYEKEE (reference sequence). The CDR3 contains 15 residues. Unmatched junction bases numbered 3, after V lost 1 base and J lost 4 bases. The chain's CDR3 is CASSLSSGGYNEQFF. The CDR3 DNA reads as TGTGCCAGCAGCTTGAGTAGCGGGGGATACAATGAGCAGTTCTTC.

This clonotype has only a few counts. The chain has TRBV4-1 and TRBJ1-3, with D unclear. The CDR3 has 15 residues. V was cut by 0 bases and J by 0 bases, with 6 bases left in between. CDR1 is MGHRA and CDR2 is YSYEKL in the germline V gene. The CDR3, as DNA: TGCGCCAGCAGCCAAGAGGGCACCTCTGGAAACACCATATATTTT. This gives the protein CASSQEGTSGNTIYF.

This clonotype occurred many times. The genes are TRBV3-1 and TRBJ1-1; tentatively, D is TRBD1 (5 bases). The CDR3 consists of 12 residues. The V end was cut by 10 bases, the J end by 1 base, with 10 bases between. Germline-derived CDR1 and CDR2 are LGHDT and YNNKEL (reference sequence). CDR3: CATGRGNTEAFF. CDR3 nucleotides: TGTGCCACGGGGCGGGGGAACACTGAAGCTTTCTTT.

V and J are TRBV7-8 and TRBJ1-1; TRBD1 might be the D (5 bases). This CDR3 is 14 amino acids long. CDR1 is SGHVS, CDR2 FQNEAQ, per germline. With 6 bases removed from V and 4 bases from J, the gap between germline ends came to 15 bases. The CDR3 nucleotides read TGTGCCAGCAGAGGACCGGGGGAGGGCACTGAAGCTTTCTTT. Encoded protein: CASRGPGEGTEAFF.

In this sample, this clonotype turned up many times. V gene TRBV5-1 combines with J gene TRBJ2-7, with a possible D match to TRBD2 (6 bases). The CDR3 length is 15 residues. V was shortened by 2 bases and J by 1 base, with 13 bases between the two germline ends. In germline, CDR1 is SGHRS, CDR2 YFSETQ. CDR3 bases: TGCGCCAGCAGCTTAGGGACGGGAGTTTCCTACGAGCAGTACTTC. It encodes CASSLGTGVSYEQYF.

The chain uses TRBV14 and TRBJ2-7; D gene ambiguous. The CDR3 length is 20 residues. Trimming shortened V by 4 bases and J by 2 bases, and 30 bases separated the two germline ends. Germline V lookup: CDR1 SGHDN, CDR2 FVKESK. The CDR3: CASSPAGVDQVGPSPYEQYF. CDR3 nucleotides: TGTGCCAGCAGCCCAGCAGGAGTGGATCAGGTCGGCCCCTCACCCTACGAGCAGTACTTC.

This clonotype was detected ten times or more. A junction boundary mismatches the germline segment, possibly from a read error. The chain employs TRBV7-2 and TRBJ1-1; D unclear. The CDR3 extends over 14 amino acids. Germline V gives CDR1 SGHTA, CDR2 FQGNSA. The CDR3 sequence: CASRLGFMNTEAFF. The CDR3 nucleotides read TGTGCCAGCAGGTTAGGGTTTATGAACACTGAAGCTTTCTTT.

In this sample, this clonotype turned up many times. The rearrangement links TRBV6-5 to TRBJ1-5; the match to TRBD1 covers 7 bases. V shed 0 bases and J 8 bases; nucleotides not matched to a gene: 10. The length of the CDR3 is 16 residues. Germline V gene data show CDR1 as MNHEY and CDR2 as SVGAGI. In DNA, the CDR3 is TGTGCCAGCAGTTACTCGAGGCCAGGGGGGGTTGAGCCCCAGCATTTT. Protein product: CASSYSRPGGVEPQHF.

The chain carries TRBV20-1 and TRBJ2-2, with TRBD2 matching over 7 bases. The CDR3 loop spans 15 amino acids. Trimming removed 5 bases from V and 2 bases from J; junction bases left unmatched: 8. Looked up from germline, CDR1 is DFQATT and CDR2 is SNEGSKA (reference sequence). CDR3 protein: CSAPDGGGNTGELFF. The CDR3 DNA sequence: TGCAGTGCTCCCGACGGCGGGGGAAACACCGGGGAGCTGTTTTTT.

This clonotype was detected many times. In DNA form, the CDR3 reads TGCGCCAGCAGCTTAATCGCATCTAACTATGGCTACACCTTC. Amino acid sequence: CASSLIASNYGYTF. This chain connects TRBV5-1 to TRBJ1-2; D is ambiguous. Trimming took off 2 bases at V and 0 bases at J, with 8 bases between the two ends. The CDR3 is 14 amino acids. CDR1 is SGHRS and CDR2 is YFSETQ in the germline V gene.

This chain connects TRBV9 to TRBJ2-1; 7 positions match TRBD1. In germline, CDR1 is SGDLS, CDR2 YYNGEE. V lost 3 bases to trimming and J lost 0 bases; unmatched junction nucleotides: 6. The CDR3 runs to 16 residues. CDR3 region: CASSGARQGSYNEQFF. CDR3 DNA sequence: TGTGCCAGCAGCGGCGCAAGACAGGGCTCCTACAATGAGCAGTTCTTC.

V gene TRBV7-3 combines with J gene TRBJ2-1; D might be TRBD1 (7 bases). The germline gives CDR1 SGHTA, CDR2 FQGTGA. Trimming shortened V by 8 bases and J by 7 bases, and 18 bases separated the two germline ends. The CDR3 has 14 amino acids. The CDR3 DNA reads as TGTGCCAGCGGCCGCGACTCAGGGGGGAATGAGCAGTTCTTC. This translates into CASGRDSGGNEQFF.

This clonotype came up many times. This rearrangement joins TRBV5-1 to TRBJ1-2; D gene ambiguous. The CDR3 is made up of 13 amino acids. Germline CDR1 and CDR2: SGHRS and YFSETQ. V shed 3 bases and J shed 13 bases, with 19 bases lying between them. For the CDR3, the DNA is TGCGCCAGCAGCTCCCGCACGGAGGTCGGCGGCACCTTC. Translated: CASSSRTEVGGTF.

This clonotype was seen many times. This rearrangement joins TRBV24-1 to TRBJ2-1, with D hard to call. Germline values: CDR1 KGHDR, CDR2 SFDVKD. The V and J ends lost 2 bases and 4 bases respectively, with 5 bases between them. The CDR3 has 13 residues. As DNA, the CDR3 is TGTGCCACCAGTGATTCGAATTACAATGAGCAGTTCTTC. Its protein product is CATSDSNYNEQFF.

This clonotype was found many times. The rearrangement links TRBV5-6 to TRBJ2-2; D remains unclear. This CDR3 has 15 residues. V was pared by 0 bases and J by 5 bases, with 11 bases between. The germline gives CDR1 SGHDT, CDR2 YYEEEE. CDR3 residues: CASSLDNSRTGELFF. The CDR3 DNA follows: TGTGCCAGCAGCTTGGACAATTCAAGGACCGGGGAGCTGTTTTTT.

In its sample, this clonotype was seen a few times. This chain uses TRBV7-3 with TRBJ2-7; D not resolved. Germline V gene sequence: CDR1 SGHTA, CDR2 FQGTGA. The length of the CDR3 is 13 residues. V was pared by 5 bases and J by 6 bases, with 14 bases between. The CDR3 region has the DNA TGTGCCAGCAGCCCCTCGTCAGGCTCCGAGCAGTACTTC. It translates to CASSPSSGSEQYF. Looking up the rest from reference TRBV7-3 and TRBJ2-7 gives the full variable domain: GAGVSQTPSNKVTEKGKYVELRCDPISGHTALYWYRQSLGQGPEFLIYFQGTGAADDSGLPNDRFFAVRPEGSVSTLKIQRTERGDSAVYLCASSPSSGSEQYFGPGTRLTVT.

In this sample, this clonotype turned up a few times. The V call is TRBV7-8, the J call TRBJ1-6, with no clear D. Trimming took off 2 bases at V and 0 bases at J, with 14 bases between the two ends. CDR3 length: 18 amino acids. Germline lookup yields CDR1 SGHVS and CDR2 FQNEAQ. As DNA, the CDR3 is TGTGCCAGCAGCTTAATCGTCGGAGGGAGCTCCTATAATTCACCCCTCCACTTT. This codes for CASSLIVGGSSYNSPLHF.

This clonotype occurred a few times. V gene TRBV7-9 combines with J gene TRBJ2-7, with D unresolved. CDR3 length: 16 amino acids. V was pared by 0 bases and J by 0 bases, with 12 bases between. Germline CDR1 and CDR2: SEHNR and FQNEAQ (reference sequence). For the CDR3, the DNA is TGTGCCAGCAGCTTAGCAACCACAGAAATCTCCTACGAGCAGTACTTC. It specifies CASSLATTEISYEQYF.

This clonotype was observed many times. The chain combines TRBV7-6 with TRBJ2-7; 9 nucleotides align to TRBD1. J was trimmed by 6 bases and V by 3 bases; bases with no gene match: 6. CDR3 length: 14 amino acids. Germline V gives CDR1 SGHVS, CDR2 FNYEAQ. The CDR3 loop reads CASSFGTGLFEQYF. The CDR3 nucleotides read TGTGCCAGCAGCTTTGGGACAGGGTTGTTCGAGCAGTACTTC. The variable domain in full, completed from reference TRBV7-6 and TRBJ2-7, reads GAGVSQSPRYKVTKRGQDVALRCDPISGHVSLYWYRQALGQGPEFLTYFNYEAQQDKSGLPNDRFSAERPEGSISTLTIQRTEQRDSAMYRCASSFGTGLFEQYFGPGTRLTVT.

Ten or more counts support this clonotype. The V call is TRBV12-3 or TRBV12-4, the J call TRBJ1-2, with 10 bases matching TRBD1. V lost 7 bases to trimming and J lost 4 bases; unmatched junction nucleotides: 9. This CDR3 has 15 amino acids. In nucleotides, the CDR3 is TGTGCCAGCAAACGGACAGGGGGTAAGGGCTATGGCTACACCTTC. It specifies CASKRTGGKGYGYTF.

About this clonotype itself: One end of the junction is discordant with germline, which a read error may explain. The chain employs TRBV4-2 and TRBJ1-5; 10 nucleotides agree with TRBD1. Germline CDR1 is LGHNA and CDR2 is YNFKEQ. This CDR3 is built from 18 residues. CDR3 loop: CASSQDRQGASSNQPQHF. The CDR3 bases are TGTGCCAGCAGCCAAGATAGACAGGGGGCATCTAGCAACCAGCCCCAGCATTTT.

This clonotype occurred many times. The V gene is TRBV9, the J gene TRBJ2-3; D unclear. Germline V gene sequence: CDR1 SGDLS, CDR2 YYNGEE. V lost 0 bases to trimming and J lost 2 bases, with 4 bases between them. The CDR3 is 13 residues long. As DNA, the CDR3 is TGTGCCAGCAGCGTAGTGTACACAGATACGCAGTATTTT. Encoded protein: CASSVVYTDTQYF.

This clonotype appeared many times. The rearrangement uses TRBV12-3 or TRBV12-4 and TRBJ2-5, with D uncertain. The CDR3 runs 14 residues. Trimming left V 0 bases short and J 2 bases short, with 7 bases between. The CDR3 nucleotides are TGTGCCAGCAGTTTAGCGCGCCTGCAAGAGACCCAGTACTTC. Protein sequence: CASSLARLQETQYF.

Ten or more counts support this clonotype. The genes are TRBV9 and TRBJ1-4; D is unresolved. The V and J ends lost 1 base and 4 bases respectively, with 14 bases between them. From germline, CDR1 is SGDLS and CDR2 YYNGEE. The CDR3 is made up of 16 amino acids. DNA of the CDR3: TGTGCCAGCAGCGTAAAAGATCGCCCCATTAATGAAAAACTGTTTTTT. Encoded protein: CASSVKDRPINEKLFF. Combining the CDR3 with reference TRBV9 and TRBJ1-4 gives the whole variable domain DSGVTQTPKHLITATGQRVTLRCSPRSGDLSVYWYQQSLDQGLQFLIQYYNGEERAKGNILERFSAQQFPDLHSELNLSSLELGDSALYFCASSVKDRPINEKLFFGSGTQLSVL.